The 15 T cell receptor beta chains below were found in one sample sequenced in a study of cytomegalovirus exposure and HLA in healthy donors. The PCR made use of 60 Vbeta and 13 Jbeta primers. The protocol was immunoSEQ multiplex PCR, while the TCRdb copy is restricted to in-frame clones and leaves out a portion. The sample has roughly 150,000 clones; about 75% are singletons. Sample: PBMCs. The receptors derive from a woman aged 25 to 39 in good health and CMV-seronegative.

For the CDR3, the DNA is TGTGCCATCAGCCCCGCTCGGACAGGGAACACTGAAGCTTTCTTT. This encodes CAISPARTGNTEAFF. V and J are TRBV10-3 and TRBJ1-1, with 7 bases lining up with TRBD1. The length of the CDR3 is 15 residues. Germline V lookup: CDR1 ENHRY, CDR2 SYGVKD. The V gene end was trimmed by 6 bases and the J gene end by 1 base; junction bases not matched to a gene: 8.

The gene calls are TRBV19 and TRBJ2-3; 7 nucleotides align to TRBD2. Trimming removed 4 bases from V and 2 bases from J; junction bases left unmatched: 6. CDR1 and CDR2 (germline): LNHDA, SQIVND (reference sequence). This CDR3 region has 15 residues. The CDR3 loop is CASSNMAGVTDTQYF. The CDR3 nucleotides read TGTGCCAGTAGTAACATGGCGGGGGTCACAGATACGCAGTATTTT.

The rearrangement joins TRBV4-1 to TRBJ2-7; D gene unclear. Germline values: CDR1 MGHRA, CDR2 YSYEKL. V was clipped by 5 bases and J by 1 base, with 9 bases between them. The CDR3 totals 13 residues. CDR3 DNA sequence: TGCGCCAGCAGCTTCAGCGAATCCTACGAGCAGTACTTC. The encoded protein is CASSFSESYEQYF.

The chain employs TRBV2 and TRBJ2-3; possible D gene TRBD2, 5 bases. V lost 6 bases to trimming and J lost 6 bases, with 10 bases between them. The CDR3 has 12 amino acids. The germline gives CDR1 SNHLY, CDR2 FYNNEI. The chain's CDR3 is CASSPRGDTQYF. DNA for the CDR3: TGTGCCAGCAGCCCCCGCGGGGATACGCAGTATTTT.

The chain couples TRBV9 to TRBJ2-2; the D gene is possibly TRBD2 (5 bases). Germline V gives CDR1 SGDLS, CDR2 YYNGEE. With 0 bases removed from V and 0 bases from J, the gap between germline ends came to 9 bases. CDR3 length equals 16 residues. The CDR3 DNA reads TGTGCCAGCAGCGTAGTTGGGCGGGCGAACACCGGGGAGCTGTTTTTT. Translating gives CASSVVGRANTGELFF.

V usage is TRBV29-1 and J usage is TRBJ1-1; no definite D call. The ends were cut back, 6 bases at V and 4 bases at J, with 9 bases in the middle. This CDR3 is built from 11 residues. CDR1 is SQVTM and CDR2 is ANQGSEA in the germline V gene. CDR3: CSVAHSTEAFF. The CDR3 DNA reads TGCAGCGTAGCCCACAGCACTGAAGCTTTCTTT.

The chain couples TRBV27 to TRBJ1-1, with D uncertain. From germline, CDR1 is MNHEY and CDR2 SMNVEV (reference sequence). CDR3 size: 13 residues. V lost 3 bases to trimming and J lost 6 bases, with 11 bases between them. The CDR3 protein is CASSFAGGAEAFF. The CDR3 coding sequence is TGTGCCAGCAGTTTTGCCGGAGGTGCTGAAGCTTTCTTT.

The chain combines TRBV6-6 with TRBJ1-2, with 10 positions matching TRBD1. The CDR3 is made up of 15 amino acids. V lost 5 bases to trimming and J lost 6 bases; unmatched junction nucleotides: 9. CDR1 and CDR2 from the germline V gene are MNHNY and SVGAGI (reference sequence). CDR3 region: CASSHPGQGSHGYTF. The CDR3 DNA follows: TGTGCCAGCAGTCACCCGGGACAGGGGTCCCATGGCTACACCTTC.

This clone was recorded a few times. This chain links TRBV7-3 with TRBJ2-3; 10 positions match TRBD1. The CDR3 runs 16 residues. In germline, CDR1 is SGHTA, CDR2 FQGTGA. With 5 bases clipped from V and 0 bases from J, the junction kept 5 bases outside the gene matches. CDR3 sequence reads: CASSAGQGLSTDTQYF. Here the CDR3 DNA reads TGTGCCAGCAGCGCGGGACAGGGGCTAAGCACAGATACGCAGTATTTT.

The chain couples TRBV6-6 to TRBJ1-1; 7 bases map to TRBD1. The CDR3 covers 14 residues. The V segment lost 2 bases and the J segment 6 bases; nucleotides outside the gene matches: 6. The germline gives CDR1 MNHNY, CDR2 SVGAGI (reference sequence). CDR3 coding DNA: TGTGCCAGCAGTTACGACAGGGCGAGAGCTGAAGCTTTCTTT. It specifies CASSYDRARAEAFF.

The table lists this clone with a few counts. The V gene is TRBV18, the J gene TRBJ1-4; D remains ambiguous. The CDR3 is 18 amino acids. V was pared by 3 bases and J by 6 bases, with 23 bases between. Germline CDR1 reads KGHSH; CDR2 reads LQKENI. The CDR3 loop reads CASSPFGQEAMIYEKLFF. For the CDR3, the DNA is TGTGCCAGCTCACCCTTTGGGCAGGAAGCTATGATCTATGAAAAACTGTTTTTT.

V usage is TRBV6-1 and J usage is TRBJ2-4; D not resolved. CDR3 length: 15 residues. Germline V CDR1 and CDR2: MNHNS, SASEGT. Trimming took off 2 bases at V and 8 bases at J, with 16 bases between the two ends. The CDR3 DNA reads TGTGCCAGCAGTGAACCCGGTGAAAGGAGAGACATTCAGTACTTC. Translated, it gives CASSEPGERRDIQYF.

The chain employs TRBV6-5 and TRBJ2-3; maybe TRBD2 (6 bases). The V and J ends lost 4 bases and 4 bases respectively, with 12 bases between them. This CDR3 region has 14 residues. Germline lookup yields CDR1 MNHEY and CDR2 SVGAGI. CDR3 region: CASSSRLGSDTQYF. CDR3 nucleotides: TGTGCCAGCAGTTCCCGACTAGGTTCAGATACGCAGTATTTT.

The CDR3 region has the DNA TGTGCCAGCAGCAAGGGGGCAGAATCTAACTATGGCTACACCTTC. Protein sequence: CASSKGAESNYGYTF. This chain connects TRBV2 to TRBJ1-2; 7 bases are a match to TRBD1. V shed 6 bases and J 0 bases; nucleotides not matched to a gene: 7. The CDR3 is 15 amino acids. Per the germline V gene, CDR1 is SNHLY and CDR2 is FYNNEI.

There are a few counts of this clone. The genes are TRBV29-1 and TRBJ1-2; 8 bases match TRBD1. This CDR3 is built from 14 residues. Germline CDR1 and CDR2: SQVTM and ANQGSEA. V lost 0 bases and J lost 2; bases outside the gene matches: 2. CDR3 loop: CSVEDRDRNYGYTF. CDR3 sequence (DNA): TGCAGCGTTGAAGACCGGGACAGGAACTATGGCTACACCTTC.